Sequencing of this T cell receptor beta chain was carried out in a study of cytotoxic CD8 clonotypes in ibrutinib-treated CLL. CDR1 and CDR2 from the germline V gene are MNHNY and SVGAGI (reference sequence). The CDR3 contains 12 residues. Trimming took off 7 bases at V and 4 bases at J, with 9 bases between the two ends. Sequencing was performed with immunoSEQ multiplex PCR; in TCRdb, only in-frame clones are kept and a portion is missing. The table has 45,000 to 65,000 clones, 83% seen once; the top ten hold around 21%. Overall study findings and caveats: On treatment, the uncommon public clonotypes contracted or remained stable. Circulating CD8+ T-cell counts were tracked by baseline clonality, which exceeded that of age-matched healthy donors.

For this clone: Antigen unknown.

The source is a human donor with chronic lymphocytic leukemia. The input for sequencing was PBMCs, taken after 24 months of ibrutinib treatment. The chain couples TRBV6-6 to TRBJ2-3, with D hard to call. The CDR3 nucleotides read TGTGCCAGCACAGGAACCGCAGATACGCAGTATTTT. Encoded protein: CASTGTADTQYF.